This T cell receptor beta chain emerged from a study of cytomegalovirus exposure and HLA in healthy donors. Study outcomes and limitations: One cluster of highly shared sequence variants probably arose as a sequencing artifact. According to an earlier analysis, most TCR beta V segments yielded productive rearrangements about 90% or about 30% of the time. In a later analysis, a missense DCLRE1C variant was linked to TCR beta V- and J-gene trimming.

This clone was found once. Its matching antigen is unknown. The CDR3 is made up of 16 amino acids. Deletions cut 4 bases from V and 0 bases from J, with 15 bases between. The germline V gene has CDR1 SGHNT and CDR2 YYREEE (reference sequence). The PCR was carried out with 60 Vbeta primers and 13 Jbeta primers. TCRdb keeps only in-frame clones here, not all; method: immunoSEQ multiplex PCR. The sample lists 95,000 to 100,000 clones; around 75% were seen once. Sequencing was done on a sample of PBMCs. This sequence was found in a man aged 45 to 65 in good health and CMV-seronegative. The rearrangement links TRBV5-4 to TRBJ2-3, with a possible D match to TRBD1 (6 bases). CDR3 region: CASSSKQGSSTDTQYF. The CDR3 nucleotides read TGTGCCAGCAGCAGTAAACAGGGCTCTAGCACAGATACGCAGTATTTT.